This T cell receptor (beta chain) originates from a study of radiotherapy plus CTLA-4 blockade in lung cancer. Germline CDR1 MNHEY, CDR2 SVGAGI. This CDR3 is 11 amino acids long. V lost 5 bases and J 4 bases, leaving 6 bases between the germline ends. Assay used: immunoSEQ multiplex PCR; TCRdb lists only in-frame clones, some missing. In the table there are about 76,000 clones, around 76% of which are singletons. The sample consisted of peripheral blood, taken from a patient treated with radiotherapy plus ipilimumab. V and J are TRBV6-5 and TRBJ2-7, with a possible D match to TRBD2 (5 bases). The source of this sequence is a human donor with non-small cell lung cancer whose response to radiotherapy plus ipilimumab could not be evaluated. Some clones in this sample may be carry-over from other donors' samples. CDR3 DNA: TGTGCCAGCAGTGGCGGGTACGAGCAGTACTTC. Its translation is CASSGGYEQYF.